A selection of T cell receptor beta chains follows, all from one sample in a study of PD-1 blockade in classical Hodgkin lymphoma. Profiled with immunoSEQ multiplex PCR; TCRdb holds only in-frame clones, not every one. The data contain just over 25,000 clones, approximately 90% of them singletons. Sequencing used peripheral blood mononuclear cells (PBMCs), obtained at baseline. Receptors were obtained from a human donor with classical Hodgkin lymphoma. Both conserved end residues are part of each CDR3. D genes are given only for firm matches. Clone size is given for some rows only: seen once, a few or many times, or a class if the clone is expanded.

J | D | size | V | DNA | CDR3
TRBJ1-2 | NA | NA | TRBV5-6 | TGTGCCAGCAGCCCGGGGACTGATTCCCTCTATGGCTACACCTTC | CASSPGTDSLYGYTF
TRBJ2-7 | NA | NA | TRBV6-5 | TGTGCCAGCAGCGGGGGGACAGTCTACGAGCAGTACTTC | CASSGGTVYEQYF
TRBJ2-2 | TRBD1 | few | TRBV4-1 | TGCGCCAGCAGTCCTCAACAGGGGGCGAACACCGGGGAGCTGTTTTTT | CASSPQQGANTGELFF
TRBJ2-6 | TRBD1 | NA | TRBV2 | TGTGCCAGCAGTGCGGACAGGGTTAGTAATGGGGCCAACGTCCTGACTTTC | CASSADRVSNGANVLTF
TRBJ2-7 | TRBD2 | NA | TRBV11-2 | TGTGCCAGCAGCAAACCGGGACTAGCGGGGATGGAGCAGTACTTC | CASSKPGLAGMEQYF
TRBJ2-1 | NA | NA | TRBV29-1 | TGCAGCGTTGGGCACAATGAGCAGTTCTTC | CSVGHNEQFF
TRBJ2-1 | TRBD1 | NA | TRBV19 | TGTGCCAGTAGTACCGACAGGGATGTTTACAATGAGCAGTTCTTC | CASSTDRDVYNEQFF
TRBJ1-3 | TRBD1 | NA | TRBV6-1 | TGTGCCAGCAGTGGCCGGGACAGCTTCTCCGGAAACACCATATATTTT | CASSGRDSFSGNTIYF
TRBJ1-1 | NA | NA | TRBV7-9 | TGTGCCAGCAGCTCCGGGACACTGAACACTGAAGCTTTCTTT | CASSSGTLNTEAFF
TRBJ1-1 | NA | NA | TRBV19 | TGTGCCAGTAGTACCGGGATCTACACTGAAGCTTTCTTT | CASSTGIYTEAFF
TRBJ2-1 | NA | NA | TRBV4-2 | TGTGCCAGCAGCCAAGAGTGGGAGAGCTACAATGAGCAGTTCTTC | CASSQEWESYNEQFF
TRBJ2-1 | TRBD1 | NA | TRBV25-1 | TGTGCCAGCAGTGTACAGGGGGCGGGGTACAATGAGCAGTTCTTC | CASSVQGAGYNEQFF
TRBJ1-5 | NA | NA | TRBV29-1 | TGCAGCGTTGAAGATCCGACAGCGCCATATAGCAATCAGCCCCAGCATTTT | CSVEDPTAPYSNQPQHF
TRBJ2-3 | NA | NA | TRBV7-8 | TGTGCCAGCAGCTTAGGGACTTCCTCAGATACGCAGTATTTT | CASSLGTSSDTQYF
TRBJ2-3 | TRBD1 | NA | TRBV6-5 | TGTGCCAGCAGTAGCGGAAGGGGGCTAGCTACGCAGTATTTT | CASSSGRGLATQYF
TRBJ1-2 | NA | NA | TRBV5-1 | TGCGCCAGCAGCTTGCAGGGTTCCTATGGCTACACCTTC | CASSLQGSYGYTF
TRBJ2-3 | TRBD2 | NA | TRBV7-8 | TGTGCCAGCAGCTTCCAGACTAGCGGAAGCACAGATACGCAGTATTTT | CASSFQTSGSTDTQYF
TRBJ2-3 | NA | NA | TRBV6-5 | TGTGCCAGCCGCCTTGGGGGAGTTAGCACAGATACGCAGTATTTT | CASRLGGVSTDTQYF
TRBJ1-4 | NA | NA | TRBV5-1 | TGCGCCAGCAGCCCCGGGACCGCTAATGAAAAACTGTTTTTT | CASSPGTANEKLFF
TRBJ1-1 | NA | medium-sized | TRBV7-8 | TGTGCCAGCAGCTTAGGGATCGGGATGGCTGAAGCTTTCTTT | CASSLGIGMAEAFF
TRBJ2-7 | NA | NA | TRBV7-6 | TGTGCCAGCAGCTTAGGACCCGAGCAGTACTTC | CASSLGPEQYF
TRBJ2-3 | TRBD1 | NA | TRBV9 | TGTGCCAGCAGCGTAGTAGGGGGCGCCACAGATACGCAGTATTTT | CASSVVGGATDTQYF
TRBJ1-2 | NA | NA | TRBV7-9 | TGTGCCAGCAGCTCCCTGGGGGCAGCTAACTATGGCTACACCTTC | CASSSLGAANYGYTF
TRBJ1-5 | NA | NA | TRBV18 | TGTGCCAGCTCACCACTGGGATTGGGGGCGACGAATCAGCCCCAGCATTTT | CASSPLGLGATNQPQHF
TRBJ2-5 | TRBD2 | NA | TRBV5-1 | TGCGCCAGCAGCTTGGCGGGACTAGCGGGGGTGGAGACCCAGTACTTC | CASSLAGLAGVETQYF
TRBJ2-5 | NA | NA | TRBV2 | TGTGCCAGCAGTGACCCGGCAGGGAGAGAGACCCAGTACTTC | CASSDPAGRETQYF
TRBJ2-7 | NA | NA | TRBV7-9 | TGTGCCAGCAGCTTACGGGCCTTAGGGACGGGCAGCTCCTACGAGCAGTACTTC | CASSLRALGTGSSYEQYF
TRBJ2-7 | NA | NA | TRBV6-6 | TGTGCCAGCAGATATAGGGCCTCGGGCGACTACGAGCAGTACTTC | CASRYRASGDYEQYF
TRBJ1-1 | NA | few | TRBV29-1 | TGCAGCGTTGAGCTGACATCTAACACTGAAGCTTTCTTT | CSVELTSNTEAFF
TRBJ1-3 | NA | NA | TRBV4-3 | TGCGCCAGCAGCCAGGGGACTGGAAACACCATATATTTT | CASSQGTGNTIYF
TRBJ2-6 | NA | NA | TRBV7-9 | TGTGCCAGCAGAGAGTCCTCCCCCGACTCTGGGGCCAACGTCCTGACTTTC | CASRESSPDSGANVLTF
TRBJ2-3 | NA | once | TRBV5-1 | TGCGCCAGCAGCTCCCTATCCGAGGCGGATACGCAGTATTTT | CASSSLSEADTQYF
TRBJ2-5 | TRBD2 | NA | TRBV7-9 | TGTGCCAGCAGCTTAGAAGGACTAGCGGCCCAAGAGACCCAGTACTTC | CASSLEGLAAQETQYF
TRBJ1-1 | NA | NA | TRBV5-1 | TGCGCCAGCAGCTGGGGGGTGGCAGGGAACACTGAAGCTTTCTTT | CASSWGVAGNTEAFF
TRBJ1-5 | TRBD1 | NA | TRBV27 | TGTGCCAGCGGGTCCGCCCGGACAGGGGACAATCAGCCCCAGCATTTT | CASGSARTGDNQPQHF
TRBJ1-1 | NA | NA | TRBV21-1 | TGTGCCAGCAGCAAAGAGTGTGAGGGGACTGAAGCTTTCTTT | CASSKECEGTEAFF
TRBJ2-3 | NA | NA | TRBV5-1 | TGCGCCAGCAGCGAGGGATCGGATACGCAGTATTTT | CASSEGSDTQYF
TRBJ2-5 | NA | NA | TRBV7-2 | TGTGCCAGCAGCTTAGACGCGCTAGGCAAGACCCAGTACTTC | CASSLDALGKTQYF
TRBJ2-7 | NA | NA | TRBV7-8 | TGTGCCAGCAGCTTAGCCGCCAGCCAAGGGATGTACTTC | CASSLAASQGMYF
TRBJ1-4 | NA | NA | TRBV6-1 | TGTGCCAGCAGTGAAGCGTCAGGGGCCGCACCATTTGAAAAACTGTTTTTT | CASSEASGAAPFEKLFF
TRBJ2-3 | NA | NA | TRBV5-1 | TGCGCCAGCAGCTTGGTTGGGGCGGCGGGCACAGATACGCAGTATTTT | CASSLVGAAGTDTQYF
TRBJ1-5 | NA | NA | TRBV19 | TGTGCCAGTAGTCTAGGGACAAATTTAGGGGATCAGCCCCAGCATTTT | CASSLGTNLGDQPQHF
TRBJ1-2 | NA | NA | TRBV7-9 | TGTGCCAGCAGCTCACTGACACGTAACTATGGCTACACCTTC | CASSSLTRNYGYTF
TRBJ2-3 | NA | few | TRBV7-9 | TGTGCCAGCACCCTAGGGGGGACAGAGGCAGATACGCAGTATTTT | CASTLGGTEADTQYF
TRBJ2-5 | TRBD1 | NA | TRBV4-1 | TGCGCCAGCAGCCAACCCGGACAGGGCTATCCCCGGGAGGAGACCCAGTACTTC | CASSQPGQGYPREETQYF
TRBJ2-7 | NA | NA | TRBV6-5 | TGTGCCAGCAGTTACTCGCAGTACGAGCAGTACTTC | CASSYSQYEQYF
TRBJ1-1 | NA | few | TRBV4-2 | TGTGCCAGCAGCCAAGAGATGGGGGTGCCCCTTGAAGCTTTCTTT | CASSQEMGVPLEAFF